One sample yielded the 28 T cell receptor beta chains listed below, sequenced in a study of cytomegalovirus exposure and HLA in healthy donors. Vbeta (60) and Jbeta (13) primers were used in the PCR. Assay: immunoSEQ multiplex PCR; the TCRdb copy retains only in-frame clones and omits some. The profile shows over 150,000 clones, 75% of them singletons. Sample: PBMCs. The receptors were sampled from a male donor in good health and CMV-seronegative.

The chain couples TRBV7-9 to TRBJ1-1, with D possibly being TRBD1 (5 bases). With 2 bases removed from V and 0 bases from J, the gap between germline ends came to 10 bases. This CDR3 contains 15 residues. CDR1 and CDR2 (germline): SEHNR, FQNEAQ (reference sequence). CDR3: CASSLSGGLNTEAFF. As DNA, the CDR3 is TGTGCCAGCAGCTTATCGGGGGGTCTGAACACTGAAGCTTTCTTT. The variable domain in full, completed from reference TRBV7-9 and TRBJ1-1, reads DTGVSQNPRHKITKRGQNVTFRCDPISEHNRLYWYRQTLGQGPEFLTYFQNEAQLEKSRLLSDRFSAERPKGSFSTLEIQRTEQGDSAMYLCASSLSGGLNTEAFFGQGTRLTVV.

V and J are TRBV13 and TRBJ2-7, with D hard to call. V shed 1 base and J shed 2 bases, with 6 bases lying between them. Germline V gives CDR1 PRHDT, CDR2 FYEKMQ (reference sequence). The CDR3 is 13 residues long. CDR3 in amino acids: CASSLERAYEQYF. CDR3 in DNA: TGTGCCAGCAGCTTAGAGAGAGCCTACGAGCAGTACTTC.

The chain has TRBV5-3 and TRBJ2-1; the match to TRBD1 covers 7 bases. TRBV5-3 is treated as an ORF (open reading frame) with a function not yet certain. The CDR3 spans 15 residues. The CDR3 DNA reads TGTGCTTTTCGTCTCCCTAGGGGGCCTCGGAATGAGCAGTTCTTC. Amino acids: CAFRLPRGPRNEQFF.

This chain connects TRBV7-9 to TRBJ2-7; 7 bases are shared with TRBD1. Trimming cost V 3 bases and J 2 bases; bases outside gene matches: 1. This CDR3 contains 13 residues. Germline lookup yields CDR1 SEHNR and CDR2 FQNEAQ (reference sequence). The DNA of the CDR3 is TGTGCCAGCAGCTTCGACAGGGCCTACGAGCAGTACTTC. It translates to CASSFDRAYEQYF.

The chain is built from TRBV27 and TRBJ2-7; the D gene is possibly TRBD1 (5 bases). Deletions cut 4 bases from V and 3 bases from J, with 10 bases between. CDR3 size: 13 residues. Germline values: CDR1 MNHEY, CDR2 SMNVEV (reference sequence). CDR3 nucleotide sequence: TGTGCCAGCAGTTACGGCAGGGACTACGAGCAGTACTTC. Protein product: CASSYGRDYEQYF.

This clone was detected only once. V usage is TRBV4-2 and J usage is TRBJ2-3, with D perhaps matching TRBD2 (6 bases). This CDR3 spans 16 amino acids. In germline, CDR1 is LGHNA, CDR2 YNFKEQ. V was cut by 0 bases and J by 5 bases, with 15 bases left in between. CDR3 in DNA: TGTGCCAGCAGCCAAGAGCGGGAAGAAGTGGGAGATACGCAGTATTTT. This encodes CASSQEREEVGDTQYF.

V and J are TRBV29-1 and TRBJ2-7; maybe TRBD1 (5 bases). The germline V gene has CDR1 SQVTM and CDR2 ANQGSEA. This CDR3 comprises 14 residues. The germline V and J ends were trimmed by 2 bases and 0 bases, with 11 bases remaining between them. CDR3: CSVETGRSSYEQYF. The CDR3 DNA reads as TGCAGCGTTGAAACAGGACGAAGCTCCTACGAGCAGTACTTC.

This clone has just a few counts. The chain joins TRBV2 to TRBJ1-4; tentative D call: TRBD1 (6 bases). Germline V CDR1 and CDR2: SNHLY, FYNNEI. The V gene lost 7 bases and the J gene lost 4 bases, with 16 bases spanning the gap. The CDR3 contains 15 residues. DNA of the CDR3: TGTGCCAGCAAGGGACATCCCGCTGGTAATGAAAAACTGTTTTTT. Protein product: CASKGHPAGNEKLFF.

V usage is TRBV19 and J usage is TRBJ2-2; D possibly corresponds to TRBD2 (5 bases). V lost 3 bases and J 2 bases, leaving 13 bases between the germline ends. Germline CDR1 and CDR2: LNHDA and SQIVND (reference sequence). CDR3 length equals 16 residues. Here the CDR3 reads CASSIVTDSNTGELFF. The CDR3 DNA reads as TGTGCCAGTAGTATCGTTACGGACTCCAACACCGGGGAGCTGTTTTTT. The whole variable domain, filled in from reference TRBV19 and TRBJ2-2, reads DGGITQSPKYLFRKEGQNVTLSCEQNLNHDAMYWYRQDPGQGLRLIYYSQIVNDFQKGDIAEGYSVSREKKESFPLTVTSAQKNPTAFYLCASSIVTDSNTGELFFGEGSRLTVL.

The chain is built from TRBV4-1 and TRBJ1-5; TRBD1 matches at 8 bases. This CDR3 comprises 14 residues. The junction had 4 bases not matched to a gene; V was cut back by 4 bases and J by 5 bases. The germline V gene has CDR1 MGHRA and CDR2 YSYEKL. The CDR3 sequence: CASSPQQGDQPQHF. The CDR3 bases are TGCGCCAGCAGCCCCCAACAGGGGGATCAGCCCCAGCATTTT.

This sequence joins TRBV7-9 and TRBJ2-7; tentatively, D is TRBD2 (5 bases). Trimming cost V 7 bases and J 3 bases, with 13 bases left between them. The CDR3 runs 13 residues. Germline V gives CDR1 SEHNR, CDR2 FQNEAQ (reference sequence). CDR3 DNA: TGTGCCAGCACCAGCCGGGATGTCTACGAGCAGTACTTC. Its protein product is CASTSRDVYEQYF.

The chain recombines TRBV6-1 with TRBJ1-2; 8 bases agree with TRBD1. The V gene's germline CDR1 is MNHNS and CDR2 SASEGT. The CDR3 is 13 amino acids. With V trimmed by 5 bases and J by 7 bases, 6 bases remained unmatched. In DNA form, the CDR3 reads TGTGCCAGCAGTTCGACAGGGGTGGGTGGCTACACCTTC. Translating gives CASSSTGVGGYTF.

In DNA, the CDR3 is TGTGCCAGTAAGGGACTAGTCCCCGAGCAGTACTTC. Its protein product is CASKGLVPEQYF. V is TRBV19 and J is TRBJ2-7; TRBD2 matches at 8 bases. V dropped 7 bases and J dropped 6; count of bases not matched to a gene: 5. CDR1 is LNHDA and CDR2 is SQIVND in the germline V gene (reference sequence). CDR3 length: 12 residues.

V is TRBV28 and J is TRBJ2-1, with 8 bases fitting TRBD2. Per the germline V gene, CDR1 is MDHEN and CDR2 is SYDVKM. V dropped 6 bases and J dropped 6; count of bases not matched to a gene: 13. CDR3 length equals 16 residues. The CDR3 sequence: CASSPYTTSGSNEQFF. Written as DNA, the CDR3 is TGTGCCAGCAGCCCCTACACAACTAGCGGAAGCAATGAGCAGTTCTTC.

This chain uses TRBV6-1 with TRBJ2-7; D gene ambiguous. Trimming left V 0 bases short and J 1 base short, with 7 bases between. The CDR3 is 14 amino acids. Germline assignment: CDR1 MNHNS and CDR2 SASEGT. The CDR3 spells CASSEARVSYEQYF. The CDR3 DNA reads as TGTGCCAGCAGTGAAGCTAGAGTGTCCTACGAGCAGTACTTC.

This clone was counted between two and nine times. The V call is TRBV6-5, the J call TRBJ1-1, with D possibly being TRBD1 (6 bases). The germline CDR1 and CDR2 sequences are MNHEY and SVGAGI. The ends were cut back, 6 bases at V and 2 bases at J, with 13 bases in the middle. CDR3 length: 14 amino acids. CDR3 amino acids: CASRRQARNTEAFF. DNA of the CDR3: TGTGCCAGCAGACGACAGGCGAGAAACACTGAAGCTTTCTTT.

The J gene is TRBJ1-2, the V gene TRBV28, with 7 bases lining up with TRBD1. The germline gives CDR1 MDHEN, CDR2 SYDVKM. The CDR3 contains 14 residues. Trimming cost V 4 bases and J 0 bases; bases outside gene matches: 2. The CDR3: CASSSGTANYGYTF. Written as DNA, the CDR3 is TGTGCCAGCAGTTCCGGGACAGCTAACTATGGCTACACCTTC.

The chain uses TRBV27 and TRBJ1-6; D ambiguous. In germline, CDR1 is MNHEY, CDR2 SMNVEV (reference sequence). The length of the CDR3 is 14 residues. Trimming removed 7 bases at V and 2 bases at J, with 9 bases between. CDR3 protein: CASNPGTYNSPLHF. The CDR3 DNA sequence: TGTGCCAGCAACCCAGGAACCTATAATTCACCCCTCCACTTT.

The chain is built from TRBV6-5 and TRBJ2-7; 10 nucleotides line up with TRBD2. After removal of 5 bases from V and 7 bases from J, the junction contained 8 bases not matched to a gene. The germline V gene has CDR1 MNHEY and CDR2 SVGAGI. CDR3 length equals 14 residues. The CDR3 DNA is TGTGCCAGCAGTAATCCGGGACTAGCGAGGGAGCAGTACTTC. Residues: CASSNPGLAREQYF.

The gene calls are TRBV4-2 and TRBJ1-1; D might be TRBD1 (6 bases). This CDR3 spans 17 amino acids. Trimming shortened V by 2 bases and J by 2 bases, and 18 bases separated the two germline ends. Germline lookup yields CDR1 LGHNA and CDR2 YNFKEQ. The CDR3 spells CASSQNRAGKYNTEAFF. CDR3 sequence (DNA): TGTGCCAGCAGCCAAAACAGGGCCGGCAAATATAACACTGAAGCTTTCTTT.

V usage is TRBV28 and J usage is TRBJ2-7; D is uncertain. Looked up from germline, CDR1 is MDHEN and CDR2 is SYDVKM. The CDR3 has 13 amino acids. V lost 3 bases to trimming and J lost 3 bases, with 9 bases between them. The DNA for the CDR3 is TGTGCCAGCAGTTTGGCCAGTATCTACGAGCAGTACTTC. It translates to CASSLASIYEQYF.

This clone came up a few times. This chain joins TRBV14 and TRBJ1-5; possibly TRBD1 for D (6 bases). The CDR3 is made up of 14 amino acids. The V gene lost 6 bases and the J gene lost 2 bases, with 11 bases spanning the gap. Germline assignment: CDR1 SGHDN and CDR2 FVKESK. Here the CDR3 DNA reads TGTGCCAGCAGTCCCAGGGGTGGCAATCAGCCCCAGCATTTT. This sequence encodes CASSPRGGNQPQHF.

V is TRBV9 and J is TRBJ2-1, with D hard to call. V was shortened by 0 bases and J by 6 bases, with 10 bases between the two germline ends. This CDR3 contains 14 residues. Germline-derived CDR1 and CDR2 are SGDLS and YYNGEE. The CDR3 spells CASSVGSTVNEQFF. CDR3 DNA: TGTGCCAGCAGCGTAGGATCCACGGTCAATGAGCAGTTCTTC.

This chain links TRBV6-1 with TRBJ1-4, with D maybe TRBD1 (5 bases). V was trimmed by 3 bases and J by 8 bases, leaving 13 bases between them. Germline V CDR1 and CDR2: MNHNS, SASEGT. The CDR3 has 14 residues. CDR3 in DNA: TGTGCCAGCAGTGACATCAGGGTGGGGGAAAAACTGTTTTTT. Translated: CASSDIRVGEKLFF.

The rearrangement joins TRBV28 to TRBJ1-2; D is unclear. V dropped 8 bases and J dropped 7 bases, with 8 bases sitting between them. CDR1 MDHEN and CDR2 SYDVKM come from the germline V gene. The CDR3 is 10 amino acids. The CDR3 here is CASSSGGYTF. DNA of the CDR3: TGTGCCAGCTCATCGGGTGGCTACACCTTC.

The chain employs TRBV6-4 and TRBJ2-3, with 9 positions matching TRBD2. Germline CDR1 reads MRHNA; CDR2 reads SNTAGT. V shed 0 bases, J shed 4 bases, and the junction held 2 bases outside the gene matches. CDR3 size: 15 residues. CDR3 sequence: CASSDSSGSADTQYF. The DNA of the CDR3 is TGTGCCAGCAGTGACTCTAGCGGGAGCGCAGATACGCAGTATTTT.

The rearrangement uses TRBV4-1 and TRBJ2-1, with TRBD2 as a possible D gene (6 bases). Germline-derived CDR1 and CDR2 are MGHRA and YSYEKL. V was shortened by 1 base and J by 2 bases, with 15 bases between the two germline ends. The CDR3 runs to 17 residues. CDR3 in DNA: TGCGCCAGCAGCCAAGCGGAGGGTGGAGGGCCCTACAATGAGCAGTTCTTC. Translated: CASSQAEGGGPYNEQFF.

This chain joins TRBV4-1 and TRBJ2-5; 12 bases are shared with TRBD2. Germline CDR1 MGHRA, CDR2 YSYEKL. The CDR3 runs 16 residues. V lost 2 bases and J lost 2; bases outside the gene matches: 3. CDR3 sequence: CASSQRTSGIQETQYF. CDR3 DNA: TGCGCCAGCAGCCAACGGACTAGCGGGATTCAAGAGACCCAGTACTTC.